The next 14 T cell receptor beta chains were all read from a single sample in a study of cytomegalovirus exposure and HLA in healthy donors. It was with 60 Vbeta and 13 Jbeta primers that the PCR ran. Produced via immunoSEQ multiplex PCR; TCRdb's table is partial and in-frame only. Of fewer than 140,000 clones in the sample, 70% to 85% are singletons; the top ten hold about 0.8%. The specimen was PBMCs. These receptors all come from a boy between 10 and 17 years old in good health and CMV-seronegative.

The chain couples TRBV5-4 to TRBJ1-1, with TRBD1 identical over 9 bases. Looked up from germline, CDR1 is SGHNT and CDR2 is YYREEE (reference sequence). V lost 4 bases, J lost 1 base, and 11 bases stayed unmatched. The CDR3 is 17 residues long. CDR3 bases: TGTGCCAGCAGCCCCTACTTACAGGGGGCTAAGAACACTGAAGCTTTCTTT. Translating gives CASSPYLQGAKNTEAFF.

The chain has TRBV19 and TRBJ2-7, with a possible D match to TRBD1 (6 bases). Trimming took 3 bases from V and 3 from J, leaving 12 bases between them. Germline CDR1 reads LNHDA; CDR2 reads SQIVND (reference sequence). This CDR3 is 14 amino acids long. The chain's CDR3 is CASSMGTQSYEQYF. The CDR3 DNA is TGTGCCAGTAGTATGGGGACACAGAGCTACGAGCAGTACTTC. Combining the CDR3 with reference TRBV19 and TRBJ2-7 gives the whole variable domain DGGITQSPKYLFRKEGQNVTLSCEQNLNHDAMYWYRQDPGQGLRLIYYSQIVNDFQKGDIAEGYSVSREKKESFPLTVTSAQKNPTAFYLCASSMGTQSYEQYFGPGTRLTVT.

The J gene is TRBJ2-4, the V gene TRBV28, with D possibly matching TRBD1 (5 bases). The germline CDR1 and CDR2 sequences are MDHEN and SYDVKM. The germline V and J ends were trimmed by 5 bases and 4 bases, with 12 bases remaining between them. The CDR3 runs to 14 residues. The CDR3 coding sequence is TGTGCCAGCAGTCCCACTCAGGGAAAAAACATTCAGTACTTC. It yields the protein CASSPTQGKNIQYF.

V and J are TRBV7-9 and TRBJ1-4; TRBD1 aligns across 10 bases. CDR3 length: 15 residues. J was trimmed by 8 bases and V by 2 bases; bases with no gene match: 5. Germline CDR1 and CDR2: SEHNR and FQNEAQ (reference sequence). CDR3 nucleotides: TGTGCCAGCAGCTTATTCTCGGGACAGGGGGAAAAACTGTTTTTT. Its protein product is CASSLFSGQGEKLFF.

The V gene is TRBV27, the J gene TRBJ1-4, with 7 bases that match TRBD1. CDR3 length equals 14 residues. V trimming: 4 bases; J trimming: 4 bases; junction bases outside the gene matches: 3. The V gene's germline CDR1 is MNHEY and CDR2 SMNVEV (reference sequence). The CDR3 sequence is CASSSRDSNEKLFF. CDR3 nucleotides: TGTGCCAGCAGTTCCCGGGACAGTAATGAAAAACTGTTTTTT.

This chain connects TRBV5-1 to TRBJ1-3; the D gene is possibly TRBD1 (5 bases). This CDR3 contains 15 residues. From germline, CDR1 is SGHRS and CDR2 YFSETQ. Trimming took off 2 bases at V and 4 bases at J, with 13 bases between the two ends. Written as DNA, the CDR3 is TGCGCCAGCAGCTTTTCTTCGGGGGAAGGAAACACCATATATTTT. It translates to CASSFSSGEGNTIYF. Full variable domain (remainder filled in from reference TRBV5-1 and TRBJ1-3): KAGVTQTPRYLIKTRGQQVTLSCSPISGHRSVSWYQQTPGQGLQFLFEYFSETQRNKGNFPGRFSGRQFSNSRSEMNVSTLELGDSALYLCASSFSSGEGNTIYFGEGSWLTVV.

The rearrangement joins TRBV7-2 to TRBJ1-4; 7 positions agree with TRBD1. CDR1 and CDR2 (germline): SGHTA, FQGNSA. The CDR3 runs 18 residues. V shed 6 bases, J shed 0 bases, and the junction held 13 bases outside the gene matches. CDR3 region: CASSPTGTVFATNEKLFF. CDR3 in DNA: TGTGCCAGCAGTCCAACCGGGACAGTGTTTGCAACTAATGAAAAACTGTTTTTT.

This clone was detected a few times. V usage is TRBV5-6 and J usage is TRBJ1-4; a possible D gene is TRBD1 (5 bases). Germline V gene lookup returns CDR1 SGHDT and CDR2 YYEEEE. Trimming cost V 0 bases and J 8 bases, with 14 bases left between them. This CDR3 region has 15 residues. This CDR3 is CASSLDRGLTEKLFF. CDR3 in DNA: TGTGCCAGCAGCTTGGATCGGGGGTTAACGGAAAAACTGTTTTTT.

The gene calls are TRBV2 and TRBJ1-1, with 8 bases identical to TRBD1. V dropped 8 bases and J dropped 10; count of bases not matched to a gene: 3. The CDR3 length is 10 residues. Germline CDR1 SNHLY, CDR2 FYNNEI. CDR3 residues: CASGGQGAFF. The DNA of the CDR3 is TGTGCCAGCGGAGGACAGGGAGCTTTCTTT.

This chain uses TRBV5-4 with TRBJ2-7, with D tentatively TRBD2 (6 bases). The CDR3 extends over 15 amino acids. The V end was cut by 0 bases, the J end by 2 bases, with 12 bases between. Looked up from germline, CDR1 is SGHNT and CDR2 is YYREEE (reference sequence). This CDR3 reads CASSLGGTGPYEQYF. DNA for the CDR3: TGTGCCAGCAGCTTGGGGGGGACTGGCCCCTACGAGCAGTACTTC.

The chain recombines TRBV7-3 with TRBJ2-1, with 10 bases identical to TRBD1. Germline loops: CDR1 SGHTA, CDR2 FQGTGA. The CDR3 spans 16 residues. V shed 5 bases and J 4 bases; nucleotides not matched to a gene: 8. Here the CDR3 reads CASSNPRDRGYNEQFF. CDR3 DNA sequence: TGTGCCAGCAGCAACCCCCGGGACAGGGGTTACAATGAGCAGTTCTTC.

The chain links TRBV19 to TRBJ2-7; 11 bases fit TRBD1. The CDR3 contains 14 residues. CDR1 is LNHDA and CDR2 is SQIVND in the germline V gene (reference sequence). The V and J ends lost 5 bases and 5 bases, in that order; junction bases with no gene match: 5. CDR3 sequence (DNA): TGTGCCAGTAGTCCCTGGGACAGGGGGAACGAGCAGTACTTC. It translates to CASSPWDRGNEQYF.

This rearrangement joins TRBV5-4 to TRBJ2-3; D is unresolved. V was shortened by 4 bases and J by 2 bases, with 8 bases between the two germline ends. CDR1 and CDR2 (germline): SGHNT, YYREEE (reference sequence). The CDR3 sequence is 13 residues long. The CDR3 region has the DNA TGTGCCAGCAGCGCAGGCCCCACAGATACGCAGTATTTT. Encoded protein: CASSAGPTDTQYF.

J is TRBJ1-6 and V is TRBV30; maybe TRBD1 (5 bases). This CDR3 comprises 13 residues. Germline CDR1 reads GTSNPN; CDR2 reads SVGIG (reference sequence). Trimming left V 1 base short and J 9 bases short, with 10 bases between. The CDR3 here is CAWSGGAASPLHF. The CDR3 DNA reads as TGTGCCTGGAGTGGCGGGGCCGCTTCACCCCTCCACTTT. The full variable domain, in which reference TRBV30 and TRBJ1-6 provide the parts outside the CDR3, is SQTIHQWPATLVQPVGSPLSLECTVEGTSNPNLYWYRQAAGRGLQLLFYSVGIGQISSEVPQNLSASRPQDRQFILSSKKLLLSDSGFYLCAWSGGAASPLHFGNGTRLTVT.